These 9 T cell receptor beta chains share one sample of origin, sequenced in a study of blood T cell repertoires in COVID-19. The table came from immunoSEQ multiplex PCR; TCRdb's copy has only in-frame clones and leaves some out. The sample has about 270,000 clones; approximately 88% are singletons. The sequencing input was peripheral blood. All receptors derive from a man aged 45 to 65 with acute or convalescent COVID-19.

This chain connects TRBV11-2 to TRBJ2-3; 9 nucleotides line up with TRBD2. The length of the CDR3 is 15 residues. Germline CDR1 and CDR2: SGHAT and FQNNGV. Trimming took 3 bases from V and 5 from J; bases not matched to a gene: 6. CDR3 in amino acids: CASSLGGGAGDTQYF. As DNA, the CDR3 is TGTGCCAGCAGCTTGGGCGGGGGGGCCGGAGATACGCAGTATTTT.

This clone was detected only a few times. The chain uses TRBV5-1 and TRBJ1-1, with D possibly TRBD1 on 6 matching bases. Germline-derived CDR1 and CDR2 are SGHRS and YFSETQ. The CDR3 contains 14 residues. V lost 3 bases and J lost 10, with 19 bases in between. CDR3 amino acids: CASSSDPGALIAFF. CDR3 nucleotides: TGCGCCAGCAGCTCGGACCCAGGGGCACTGATAGCTTTCTTT.

CDR3 loop: CASSDTGPNTEAFF. CDR3 nucleotide sequence: TGCGCCAGCAGTGATACAGGGCCGAACACTGAAGCTTTCTTT. V is TRBV10-2 and J is TRBJ1-1, with D perhaps matching TRBD1 (6 bases). Germline V lookup: CDR1 WSHSY, CDR2 SAAADI. V lost 3 bases, J lost 1 base, and 9 bases lay in between. The CDR3 runs 14 residues.

This rearrangement joins TRBV18 to TRBJ1-5; D remains unclear. Germline V gene data show CDR1 as KGHSH and CDR2 as LQKENI. This CDR3 has 13 amino acids. V lost 6 bases to trimming and J lost 5 bases, with 11 bases between them. The CDR3 nucleotides read TGTGCCAGCTCTCAGGAACCCGATCAGCCCCAGCATTTT. Translating gives CASSQEPDQPQHF.

The gene calls are TRBV27 and TRBJ2-7; TRBD2 agrees at 7 bases. Germline trimming cut 6 bases from V and 6 bases from J; bases unmatched to any gene: 11. CDR3 size: 14 residues. Germline CDR1 and CDR2: MNHEY and SMNVEV (reference sequence). DNA for the CDR3: TGTGCCAGCAGCGCCCCGGGACTAACATCCGAGCAGTACTTC. This encodes CASSAPGLTSEQYF.

The chain couples TRBV10-3 to TRBJ1-5; no reliable D call. The CDR3 contains 13 residues. V was cut by 4 bases and J by 5 bases, with 9 bases left in between. CDR1 is ENHRY and CDR2 is SYGVKD in the germline V gene. The CDR3 sequence is CAISVQRDQPQHF. CDR3 sequence (DNA): TGTGCCATCAGTGTACAGAGAGATCAGCCCCAGCATTTT.

V usage is TRBV12-3 or TRBV12-4 and J usage is TRBJ1-5; 7 positions match TRBD1. With V trimmed by 5 bases and J by 7 bases, 5 bases remained unmatched. The CDR3 spans 13 residues. The CDR3 region is CASSPGTVQPQHF. CDR3 DNA: TGTGCCAGCAGTCCCGGGACAGTCCAGCCCCAGCATTTT.

This clone has a single count. This chain uses TRBV3-1 (or the pseudogene TRBV3-2) with TRBJ2-2; D is possibly TRBD2 (6 bases). CDR3 size: 14 residues. The germline V gene encodes CDR1 LGHDT and CDR2 YNNKEL (reference sequence). V lost 0 bases to trimming and J lost 7 bases, with 9 bases between them. The CDR3 loop reads CASSQEGGVGELFF. The CDR3 nucleotides are TGTGCCAGCAGCCAAGAGGGGGGTGTCGGGGAGCTGTTTTTT.

The V call is TRBV5-1, the J call TRBJ2-3, with a tentative D call TRBD2 (6 bases). CDR3 length: 13 amino acids. Looked up from germline, CDR1 is SGHRS and CDR2 is YFSETQ. V was cut by 4 bases and J by 4 bases, with 10 bases left in between. The DNA of the CDR3 is TGCGCCAGCAGCGGGGACTCCGCAGATACGCAGTATTTT. Protein product: CASSGDSADTQYF.